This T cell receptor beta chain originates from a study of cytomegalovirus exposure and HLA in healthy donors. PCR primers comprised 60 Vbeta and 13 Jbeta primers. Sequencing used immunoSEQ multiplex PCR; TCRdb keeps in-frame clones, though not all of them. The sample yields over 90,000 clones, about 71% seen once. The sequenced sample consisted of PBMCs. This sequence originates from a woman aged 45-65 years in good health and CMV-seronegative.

The CDR3 here is CASRTSGGAWETQYF. The CDR3 DNA sequence: TGTGCCAGTAGGACTAGCGGGGGGGCCTGGGAGACCCAGTACTTC. The chain joins TRBV6-1 to TRBJ2-5, with 15 bases fitting TRBD2. V dropped 9 bases and J dropped 5; count of bases not matched to a gene: 7. The CDR3 consists of 15 residues. The germline gives CDR1 MNHNS, CDR2 SASEGT.